Included here is one TCR beta chain sequence, with context. Antigen: not known. The record originates from a study of OX40 agonist ivuxolimab in advanced cancers. Whole-study context: Ivuxolimab, an agonistic anti-OX40 (CD134) antibody, was given to patients. Prior anti-PD-1, anti-PD-L1 or anti-CTLA-4 therapy was allowed; around 40% had some. Averaging 60 years in age, with a range of about 23 to 80, the cohort was 82.7% male. Overall study findings and caveats: Nonresponders, in some cases, also had low normalized T-cell clonal expansion.

V dropped 2 bases and J dropped 1 base, with 14 bases sitting between them. This CDR3 comprises 16 residues. CDR1 and CDR2 (germline): MNHEY, SVGAGI. Profiling relied on immunoSEQ multiplex PCR, and the TCRdb table lists in-frame clones only, not all of them. In the table there are 85,000 to 130,000 clones, 90% of which are singletons. This material consisted of CD4+ or CD8+ T cells sorted from blood, taken in a trial of the OX40 agonist ivuxolimab. This TCR was sampled from an adult with an advanced solid tumor such as melanoma, head and neck, liver or kidney cancer. The chain carries TRBV6-5 and TRBJ2-5; unclear D gene. The CDR3 coding sequence is TGTGCCAGCAGTTACGTGCGTAACCCCCTCCAAGAGACCCAGTACTTC. Its translation: CASSYVRNPLQETQYF.